These 27 T cell receptor beta chains share one sample of origin, sequenced in a study of T cell responses to AZD1222 COVID-19 vaccine. Clones were read by immunoSEQ multiplex PCR, and TCRdb kept only the in-frame ones, dropping some. The sample has some 200,000 clones, about nine tenths seen once. Source: peripheral blood, taken 28 days after the second AZD1222 dose. The receptors come from an adult who received the AZD1222 COVID-19 vaccine.

This clone was detected only once. The J gene is TRBJ1-1, the V gene TRBV7-2; 10 bases align to TRBD1. Germline CDR1 and CDR2: SGHTA and FQGNSA. V lost 5 bases, J lost 11 bases, and 14 bases stayed unmatched. This CDR3 spans 15 amino acids. In DNA form, the CDR3 reads TGTGCCAGCAGCCCCGAGAGGGGGGACAGGGGAAGGGCTTTCTTT. Its translation is CASSPERGDRGRAFF.

The chain couples TRBV3-1 (or the pseudogene TRBV3-2) to TRBJ2-5; D unclear. Trimming pared 3 bases from V and 7 bases from J, leaving 15 bases between. Germline V gene data show CDR1 as LGHDT and CDR2 as YNNKEL (reference sequence). This CDR3 comprises 14 residues. The CDR3 DNA reads TGTGCCAGCAGCCAGGGGAAACAAACGGGGACCCAGTACTTC. Protein: CASSQGKQTGTQYF.

The rearrangement links TRBV6-5 to TRBJ2-7; D may be TRBD1 or TRBD2 (5 bases each). The CDR3 contains 13 residues. CDR1 is MNHEY and CDR2 is SVGAGI in the germline V gene. The ends were cut back, 6 bases at V and 0 bases at J, with 9 bases in the middle. The CDR3, as DNA: TGTGCCAGCAGCGCCGGGGCCTCCTACGAGCAGTACTTC. It is translated as CASSAGASYEQYF.

The gene calls are TRBV25-1 and TRBJ1-1; D is uncertain. With 3 bases removed from V and 7 bases from J, the gap between germline ends came to 6 bases. The length of the CDR3 is 11 residues. Germline V gene sequence: CDR1 MGHDK, CDR2 SYGVNS. In DNA form, the CDR3 reads TGTGCCAGCAGTGACTTTCTTGAAGCTTTCTTT. It codes for CASSDFLEAFF. The whole variable domain, filled in from reference TRBV25-1 and TRBJ1-1, reads EADIYQTPRYLVIGTGKKITLECSQTMGHDKMYWYQQDPGMELHLIHYSYGVNSTEKGDLSSESTVSRIRTEHFPLTLESARPSHTSQYLCASSDFLEAFFGQGTRLTVV.

The V gene is TRBV11-2, the J gene TRBJ2-3; D is uncertain. The CDR3 contains 14 residues. The germline V gene has CDR1 SGHAT and CDR2 FQNNGV. Deletions cut 6 bases from V and 1 base from J, with 11 bases between. CDR3 residues: CASRFPHGTDTQYF. The CDR3 DNA is TGTGCCAGCAGATTCCCCCATGGCACAGATACGCAGTATTTT.

The V call is TRBV19, the J call TRBJ1-3; D is perhaps TRBD1 (5 bases). This CDR3 has 16 residues. Between the trimmed V and J ends, which lost 7 bases and 0 bases, there was a span of 16 bases. The germline CDR1 and CDR2 sequences are LNHDA and SQIVND (reference sequence). In nucleotides, the CDR3 is TGTGCCAGTACTCGTGGAGGGACCATCTCTGGAAACACCATATATTTT. Translation gives CASTRGGTISGNTIYF.

This clone has more than one count but fewer than ten. The V gene is TRBV18, the J gene TRBJ2-2; D is ambiguous. V was shortened by 3 bases and J by 0 bases, with 5 bases between the two germline ends. The CDR3 is 14 residues long. Germline V lookup: CDR1 KGHSH, CDR2 LQKENI. Here the CDR3 reads CASSPYSNTGELFF. CDR3 DNA sequence: TGTGCCAGCTCACCTTATTCGAACACCGGGGAGCTGTTTTTT.

This clone was observed a single time. The genes are TRBV6-5 and TRBJ2-4; D is perhaps TRBD1 (5 bases). The CDR3 extends over 13 amino acids. Germline V gene data show CDR1 as MNHEY and CDR2 as SVGAGI. V lost 9 bases, J lost 9 bases, and 18 bases lay in between. The CDR3 sequence is CASSPGIASIQYF. CDR3 sequence (DNA): TGTGCCAGTTCCCCAGGGATTGCAAGCATTCAGTACTTC.

The DNA for the CDR3 is TGTGCCAGCAGTTATGGACAGGGGGATGCCTACACCTTC. This translates into CASSYGQGDAYTF. The chain couples TRBV6-5 to TRBJ1-2; 10 bases line up with TRBD1. The CDR3 totals 13 residues. CDR1 MNHEY and CDR2 SVGAGI come from the germline V gene. V lost 3 bases to trimming and J lost 10 bases; unmatched junction nucleotides: 5.

The DNA for the CDR3 is TGTGCCAGCAACCCCCTTTTGCCGACTAGCGGCGCCTACGAGCAGTACTTC. Its protein is CASNPLLPTSGAYEQYF. The chain combines TRBV7-2 with TRBJ2-7; 9 nucleotides align to TRBD2. With V trimmed by 7 bases and J by 2 bases, 15 bases remained unmatched. The CDR3 runs to 17 residues. Germline loops: CDR1 SGHTA, CDR2 FQGNSA.

The chain carries TRBV5-1 and TRBJ2-6; 12 positions match TRBD1. V trimming: 1 base; J trimming: 1 base; junction bases outside the gene matches: 3. The germline CDR1 and CDR2 sequences are SGHRS and YFSETQ. CDR3 length equals 18 residues. Here the CDR3 DNA reads TGCGCCAGCAGCTTGTCGGGACAGGGGGCTTCTGGGGCCAACGTCCTGACTTTC. As protein: CASSLSGQGASGANVLTF.

The chain links TRBV11-1 to TRBJ2-5; D may be TRBD2 (5 bases). CDR3 length: 16 amino acids. Germline values: CDR1 SGHAT, CDR2 FQDESV (reference sequence). Trimming took off 0 bases at V and 2 bases at J, with 13 bases between the two ends. Here the CDR3 DNA reads TGTGCCAGCAGCTTAGCGGAGGTAGCAGATCAAGAGACCCAGTACTTC. It encodes CASSLAEVADQETQYF.

This clone was counted only a few times. The J gene is TRBJ2-7, the V gene TRBV14; 10 bases are a match to TRBD1. This CDR3 contains 16 residues. Germline values: CDR1 SGHDN, CDR2 FVKESK. Trimming took 0 bases from V and 2 from J; bases not matched to a gene: 4. CDR3 protein: CASSQEGGQGAYEQYF. DNA for the CDR3: TGTGCCAGCAGCCAAGAGGGAGGACAGGGGGCCTACGAGCAGTACTTC.

The chain recombines TRBV28 with TRBJ2-7; 10 nucleotides agree with TRBD2. In germline, CDR1 is MDHEN, CDR2 SYDVKM. With V trimmed by 4 bases and J by 1 base, 7 bases remained unmatched. The CDR3 runs to 16 residues. The CDR3 DNA is TGTGCCAGCAGTTCATTCGGACTAGCGGAGTCCTACGAGCAGTACTTC. Translated, it gives CASSSFGLAESYEQYF.

A word on this clone: The conserved phenylalanine or tryptophan is not found at the CDR3 terminus, so this likely reflects a read error. The DNA is left out, because the CDR3 cannot be placed on it with certainty; the CDR3 is given as TCRdb lists it. The chain recombines TRBV2 with TRBJ2-7. From its first to its last residue, the CDR3 has 11 amino acids. CDR1 SNHLY and CDR2 FYNNEI come from the germline V gene. CDR3 protein: CASITTLRISL.

The chain couples TRBV7-2 to TRBJ2-5, with TRBD2 matching over 12 bases. The J segment lost 5 bases and the V segment lost 5 bases, leaving 9 bases of the junction unmatched. The V gene's germline CDR1 is SGHTA and CDR2 FQGNSA. This CDR3 is built from 16 residues. The CDR3 protein is CASSQRLAGAVETQYF. For the CDR3, the DNA is TGTGCCAGCAGCCAAAGACTAGCGGGAGCTGTTGAGACCCAGTACTTC.

The chain has TRBV28 and TRBJ2-3; D tentatively fits TRBD1 or TRBD2 (5 bases each). The V end was cut by 2 bases, the J end by 2 bases, with 11 bases between. Germline assignment: CDR1 MDHEN and CDR2 SYDVKM. The CDR3 runs 15 residues. DNA for the CDR3: TGTGCCAGCAGTTTAAGGGACGTTGACACAGATACGCAGTATTTT. It yields the protein CASSLRDVDTDTQYF.

The chain has TRBV27 and TRBJ1-5; D perhaps matches TRBD1 (5 bases). This CDR3 region has 13 residues. Germline assignment: CDR1 MNHEY and CDR2 SMNVEV (reference sequence). V lost 5 bases and J 7 bases, leaving 12 bases between the germline ends. The CDR3 region has the DNA TGTGCCAGCAGTCCTCGGGACGGCCAGCCCCAGCATTTT. Residues: CASSPRDGQPQHF.

V gene TRBV3-1 (or the pseudogene TRBV3-2) combines with J gene TRBJ1-2; 10 bases align to TRBD1. V shed 3 bases and J 4 bases; nucleotides not matched to a gene: 8. From germline, CDR1 is LGHDT and CDR2 YNNKEL (reference sequence). This CDR3 comprises 16 residues. The CDR3 protein is CASSQNGQGEIYGYTF. The CDR3 DNA reads TGTGCCAGCAGCCAGAACGGACAGGGGGAAATCTATGGCTACACCTTC.

The chain uses TRBV9 and TRBJ1-3; the match to TRBD1 covers 10 bases. The length of the CDR3 is 16 residues. V was clipped by 0 bases and J by 4 bases; unmatched bases: 4. Germline-derived CDR1 and CDR2 are SGDLS and YYNGEE. The CDR3 nucleotides are TGTGCCAGCAGCGTAGTGGGACAGGGGAGAGGAAACACCATATATTTT. It is translated as CASSVVGQGRGNTIYF.

V gene TRBV7-3 combines with J gene TRBJ2-1, with D unclear. V was clipped by 5 bases and J by 4 bases, with 12 bases between them. The CDR3 contains 14 residues. Germline CDR1 SGHTA, CDR2 FQGTGA. As DNA, the CDR3 is TGTGCCAGCAGCGGACCCGGGCCATACAATGAGCAGTTCTTC. This encodes CASSGPGPYNEQFF. The complete variable domain, with remaining parts taken from reference TRBV7-3 and TRBJ2-1, reads GAGVSQTPSNKVTEKGKYVELRCDPISGHTALYWYRQSLGQGPEFLIYFQGTGAADDSGLPNDRFFAVRPEGSVSTLKIQRTERGDSAVYLCASSGPGPYNEQFFGPGTRLTVL.

Only a few counts were recorded for this clone. V and J are TRBV1 and TRBJ1-5; no check of the table's D call, TRBD1, against the DNA was made. TRBV1 is a pseudogene. This CDR3 comprises 15 residues. CDR3 amino acids: CTSSQDRGPNQPQHF. CDR3 DNA sequence: TGCACCAGCAGCCAAGACAGGGGGCCAAATCAGCCCCAGCATTTT.

The chain has TRBV5-5 and TRBJ2-7; 11 nucleotides line up with TRBD2. The CDR3 runs 14 residues. V trimming: 4 bases; J trimming: 4 bases; junction bases outside the gene matches: 4. Germline CDR1 and CDR2: SGHKS and YYEKEE (reference sequence). DNA for the CDR3: TGTGCCAGCAGCCCACTAGCGGGGGAGTACGAGCAGTACTTC. This gives the protein CASSPLAGEYEQYF.

This clone was seen just once. The chain is built from TRBV29-1 and TRBJ2-1; TRBD1 is a possible D gene (6 bases). CDR3 length equals 13 residues. Trimming shortened V by 5 bases and J by 2 bases, and 10 bases separated the two germline ends. Germline-derived CDR1 and CDR2 are SQVTM and ANQGSEA. The CDR3 reads CSVLGGTYNEQFF. The CDR3 region has the DNA TGCAGCGTTCTAGGGGGAACCTACAATGAGCAGTTCTTC.

This chain links TRBV19 with TRBJ1-1; weak D call: TRBD1 (5 bases). V was pared by 7 bases and J by 6 bases, with 18 bases between. This CDR3 spans 14 amino acids. In germline, CDR1 is LNHDA, CDR2 SQIVND (reference sequence). CDR3 nucleotides: TGTGCCAGTACAACCGGGGGGGAGGGCGCTGAAGCTTTCTTT. This translates into CASTTGGEGAEAFF.

The chain combines TRBV5-4 with TRBJ2-1, with 8 bases aligning to TRBD1. The CDR3 consists of 16 residues. In germline, CDR1 is SGHNT, CDR2 YYREEE (reference sequence). Trimming took 3 bases from V and 0 from J; bases not matched to a gene: 5. CDR3: CASSSRDRSSYNEQFF. In DNA, the CDR3 is TGTGCCAGCAGCTCCCGGGACAGGTCCTCCTACAATGAGCAGTTCTTC. Together with reference TRBV5-4 and TRBJ2-1, the CDR3 gives the full variable domain: ETGVTQSPTHLIKTRGQQVTLRCSSQSGHNTVSWYQQALGQGPQFIFQYYREEENGRGNFPPRFSGLQFPNYSSELNVNALELDDSALYLCASSSRDRSSYNEQFFGPGTRLTVL.

This chain uses TRBV7-3 with TRBJ2-1; TRBD2 matches at 8 bases. This CDR3 is built from 15 residues. J lost 7 bases, V lost 2 bases, and 7 bases had no gene match. The germline CDR1 and CDR2 sequences are SGHTA and FQGTGA. The CDR3 DNA is TGTGCCAGCAGCTTACTGGGACTAGTTGTAAATGAGCAGTTCTTC. Translated, it gives CASSLLGLVVNEQFF. The entire variable domain, with the rest obtained from reference TRBV7-3 and TRBJ2-1, is as follows: GAGVSQTPSNKVTEKGKYVELRCDPISGHTALYWYRQSLGQGPEFLIYFQGTGAADDSGLPNDRFFAVRPEGSVSTLKIQRTERGDSAVYLCASSLLGLVVNEQFFGPGTRLTVL.